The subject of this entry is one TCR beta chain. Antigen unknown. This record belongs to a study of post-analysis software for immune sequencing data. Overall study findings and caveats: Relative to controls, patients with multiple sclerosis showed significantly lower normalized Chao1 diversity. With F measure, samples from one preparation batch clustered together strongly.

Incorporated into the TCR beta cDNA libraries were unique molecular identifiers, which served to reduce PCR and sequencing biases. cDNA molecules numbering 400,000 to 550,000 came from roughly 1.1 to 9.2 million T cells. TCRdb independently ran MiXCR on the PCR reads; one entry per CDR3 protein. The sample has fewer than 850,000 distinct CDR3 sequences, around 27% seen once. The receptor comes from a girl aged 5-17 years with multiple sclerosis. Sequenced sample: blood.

In nucleotides, the CDR3 is TGTGCCAGCAGCTTGGGGTCGTTGGTAGAGACCCAGTACTTC. It yields the protein CASSLGSLVETQYF. The chain couples TRBV5-6 to TRBJ2-7; D ambiguous. The DNA matches TRBJ2-5 better at its end, which makes the J call doubtful. The CDR3 contains 14 residues. Germline CDR1 is SGHDT and CDR2 is YYEEEE.